Presented here are 20 T cell receptor beta chains from one specimen sequenced in a study of cytomegalovirus exposure and HLA in healthy donors. PCR involved 60 Vbeta and 13 Jbeta primers. The assay was immunoSEQ multiplex PCR, and TCRdb's table has in-frame clones only and misses some. The table includes about 140,000 clones, approximately 86% detected once. The sample was PBMCs. The receptors shown here come from a woman aged 35 to 49 in good health and CMV-seronegative.

V and J are TRBV5-1 and TRBJ2-5; 8 bases line up with TRBD1. The CDR3 contains 14 residues. Looked up from germline, CDR1 is SGHRS and CDR2 is YFSETQ. With 1 base clipped from V and 5 bases from J, the junction kept 4 bases outside the gene matches. The CDR3 sequence: CASSLQGAEETQYF. The CDR3 nucleotides read TGCGCCAGCAGCTTGCAGGGGGCGGAGGAGACCCAGTACTTC.

This chain joins TRBV11-1 and TRBJ2-1; 7 bases are shared with TRBD2. The CDR3 extends over 16 amino acids. Losses at the gene ends were 5 bases for V and 2 bases for J; bases not matched to a gene: 9. The germline gives CDR1 SGHAT, CDR2 FQDESV (reference sequence). Here the CDR3 DNA reads TGTGCCAGCAGCCCTCGCCGACTAGCAGCCTACAATGAGCAGTTCTTC. Residues: CASSPRRLAAYNEQFF.

This clone was detected a few times. This chain links TRBV4-1 with TRBJ2-1; perhaps TRBD2 as D (6 bases). The germline V gene encodes CDR1 MGHRA and CDR2 YSYEKL. V was trimmed by 1 base and J by 6 bases, leaving 10 bases between them. The CDR3 has 14 amino acids. CDR3 sequence reads: CASSQGLEGNEQFF. CDR3 DNA sequence: TGCGCCAGCAGCCAAGGACTAGAAGGCAATGAGCAGTTCTTC.

This chain uses TRBV6-1 with TRBJ2-7; 8 bases agree with TRBD1. The ends lost 5 bases at V and 3 bases at J; junction bases unmatched: 6. Germline-derived CDR1 and CDR2 are MNHNS and SASEGT. CDR3 length: 14 residues. Written as DNA, the CDR3 is TGTGCCAGCAGTAGCCGACAGGGGTACTACGAGCAGTACTTC. Its translation: CASSSRQGYYEQYF.

The genes are TRBV29-1 and TRBJ2-7; 7 bases agree with TRBD1. This CDR3 comprises 14 residues. In germline, CDR1 is SQVTM, CDR2 ANQGSEA. The CDR3 loop is CSVRGGTGDFEQYF. The CDR3 bases are TGCAGTGTACGAGGTGGAACAGGGGATTTTGAGCAGTACTTC.

The V call is TRBV5-1, the J call TRBJ2-1; TRBD1 aligns across 7 bases. The J segment lost 2 bases and the V segment lost 4 bases, leaving 6 bases of the junction unmatched. Germline V lookup: CDR1 SGHRS, CDR2 YFSETQ. CDR3 length equals 15 residues. In nucleotides, the CDR3 is TGCGCCAGCAGCCGACAGGGTGCCACCTACAATGAGCAGTTCTTC. As protein: CASSRQGATYNEQFF.

This clone was picked up a small number of times. The chain joins TRBV6-1 to TRBJ1-5, with 9 bases that match TRBD1. CDR1 is MNHNS and CDR2 is SASEGT in the germline V gene. V was pared by 4 bases and J by 13 bases, with 8 bases of the junction left unmatched. The length of the CDR3 is 13 residues. CDR3 bases: TGTGCCAGCAGTGTGGGACAGGGCGTAGGACAGCATTTT. The encoded protein is CASSVGQGVGQHF.

This clone was seen only a few times. This rearrangement joins TRBV5-4 to TRBJ2-2; 7 bases are a match to TRBD2. Trimming at V came to 2 bases and at J to 5 bases, leaving 9 bases not matched to a gene. The CDR3 totals 16 residues. Germline values: CDR1 SGHNT, CDR2 YYREEE (reference sequence). The CDR3 DNA reads TGTGCCAGCAGCTTACGGCGGGAGCCTCTAACCGGGGAGCTGTTTTTT. The encoded protein is CASSLRREPLTGELFF.

V usage is TRBV28 and J usage is TRBJ2-5; the match to TRBD2 covers 10 bases. The CDR3 is made up of 16 amino acids. Germline CDR1 is MDHEN and CDR2 is SYDVKM. Trimming took 7 bases from V and 5 from J; bases not matched to a gene: 13. DNA for the CDR3: TGTGCCAGCAACGGACTAGCGGCCGTGGGGAGGGAGACCCAGTACTTC. It encodes CASNGLAAVGRETQYF.

The chain employs TRBV7-9 and TRBJ1-6; a possible D gene is TRBD1 (6 bases). This CDR3 spans 13 amino acids. V lost 8 bases and J 9 bases, leaving 14 bases between the germline ends. CDR1 SEHNR and CDR2 FQNEAQ come from the germline V gene (reference sequence). This CDR3 reads CASQGQLGSPLHF. The CDR3 nucleotides are TGTGCCAGCCAAGGACAGCTCGGTTCACCCCTCCACTTT.

V and J are TRBV7-6 and TRBJ1-3; the match to TRBD1 covers 9 bases. CDR3 length: 14 residues. The germline CDR1 and CDR2 sequences are SGHVS and FNYEAQ. With V trimmed by 6 bases and J by 6 bases, 6 bases remained unmatched. CDR3 amino acids: CASSTRDRANTIYF. Written as DNA, the CDR3 is TGTGCCAGCAGTACCCGGGACAGGGCAAACACCATATATTTT.

V usage is TRBV6-5 and J usage is TRBJ1-2; D gene uncertain. Germline V gene lookup returns CDR1 MNHEY and CDR2 SVGAGI. This CDR3 spans 12 amino acids. With 4 bases removed from V and 8 bases from J, the gap between germline ends came to 11 bases. The chain's CDR3 is CASSSRTVGYTF. The CDR3 nucleotides are TGTGCCAGCAGTTCGCGGACTGTAGGCTACACCTTC.

The rearrangement links TRBV19 to TRBJ1-6, with D perhaps TRBD1 (6 bases). This CDR3 spans 12 amino acids. Looked up from germline, CDR1 is LNHDA and CDR2 is SQIVND (reference sequence). V gave up 6 bases and J gave up 7 bases, with 7 bases separating them. The CDR3 reads CASRQGNSPLHF. As DNA, the CDR3 is TGTGCCAGTAGGCAGGGGAATTCACCCCTCCACTTT.

This chain uses TRBV5-1 with TRBJ2-2, with D possibly being TRBD1 (7 bases). The CDR3 contains 16 residues. The germline V gene encodes CDR1 SGHRS and CDR2 YFSETQ. Trimming shortened V by 4 bases and J by 9 bases, and 22 bases separated the two germline ends. CDR3 in amino acids: CASSSRGAQGGRELFF. The CDR3 DNA sequence: TGCGCCAGCAGCAGCAGGGGGGCGCAAGGGGGCCGGGAGCTGTTTTTT.

The V call is TRBV6-5, the J call TRBJ1-4; a weak D match, TRBD1 (5 bases). CDR1 is MNHEY and CDR2 is SVGAGI in the germline V gene. V dropped 6 bases and J dropped 8 bases, with 10 bases sitting between them. The CDR3 totals 12 residues. The CDR3 is CASSRGSEKLFF. CDR3 sequence (DNA): TGTGCCAGCAGCCGGGGGTCGGAAAAACTGTTTTTT.

V gene TRBV28 combines with J gene TRBJ2-6, with D possibly matching TRBD1 (5 bases). V lost 6 bases to trimming and J lost 1 base, with 10 bases between them. Germline loops: CDR1 MDHEN, CDR2 SYDVKM. CDR3 length equals 15 residues. The CDR3 DNA is TGTGCCAGCAGAACAGGTCGGTCTGGGGCCAACGTCCTGACTTTC. Protein: CASRTGRSGANVLTF.

The chain recombines TRBV5-1 with TRBJ2-6; D perhaps matches TRBD1 (6 bases). The germline V gene has CDR1 SGHRS and CDR2 YFSETQ. The CDR3 consists of 16 residues. V was pared by 4 bases and J by 0 bases, with 11 bases between. Here the CDR3 DNA reads TGCGCCAGCAGCGCAGGGGTTAGCTCTGGGGCCAACGTCCTGACTTTC. Translated: CASSAGVSSGANVLTF.

The chain links TRBV29-1 to TRBJ1-5, with 8 bases matching TRBD1. V gave up 5 bases and J gave up 6 bases; unmatched junction bases: 9. The CDR3 has 14 amino acids. The germline CDR1 and CDR2 sequences are SQVTM and ANQGSEA. CDR3 residues: CSVCDTGTGQPQHF. CDR3 bases: TGCAGCGTTTGTGACACAGGGACAGGTCAGCCCCAGCATTTT.

This chain joins TRBV6-5 and TRBJ1-1; D is unresolved. V lost 7 bases and J 7 bases, leaving 16 bases between the germline ends. This CDR3 has 13 residues. Germline loops: CDR1 MNHEY, CDR2 SVGAGI. The CDR3 is CASNWEAMYEAFF. The DNA of the CDR3 is TGTGCCAGCAATTGGGAGGCCATGTATGAAGCTTTCTTT.

The chain uses TRBV6-5 and TRBJ2-7, with TRBD2 matching over 9 bases. The CDR3 extends over 16 amino acids. Germline CDR1 MNHEY, CDR2 SVGAGI. The V gene end was trimmed by 0 bases and the J gene end by 3 bases; junction bases not matched to a gene: 6. The CDR3 loop is CASSYSAASGIYEQYF. The DNA of the CDR3 is TGTGCCAGCAGTTACTCAGCGGCTAGCGGGATCTACGAGCAGTACTTC.